This T cell receptor beta chain was recovered during a study of T cell responses to AZD1222 COVID-19 vaccine. The study, taken as a whole, reports: The span of vaccine-associated CD4 TCRs extended across spike, with dominance at 160-218 and 743-854. Spike-specific TCR breadth and depth were elevated following two AZD1222 doses.

Germline values: CDR1 SGDLS, CDR2 YYNGEE. V trimming: 2 bases; J trimming: 5 bases; junction bases outside the gene matches: 6. The CDR3 length is 14 residues. TCRdb keeps only in-frame clones here, not all; method: immunoSEQ multiplex PCR. This repertoire shows more than 75,000 clones, about 90% found once; its top ten account for roughly 5.4%. About this clone itself: The antigen remains unidentified.

Sequencing was performed on peripheral blood, taken on day 0 of AZD1222 vaccination. The chain recombines TRBV9 with TRBJ2-5, with 7 bases that match TRBD2. The TCR comes from an adult in good health. The CDR3 loop is CASSVGLFAETQYF. The CDR3, as DNA: TGTGCCAGCAGCGTGGGACTATTTGCGGAGACCCAGTACTTC.